The clone carrying this T cell receptor beta chain was seen only a few times. Its antigen remains unidentified. These data are taken from a study of cytomegalovirus exposure and HLA in healthy donors. Notes on the study in general: A list of approximately 160 TCR beta chains associated with cytomegalovirus was given. Only CMV serostatus was available as immune exposure information.

CDR3 length: 15 amino acids. The germline gives CDR1 KGHSH, CDR2 LQKENI. Trimming shortened V by 10 bases and J by 1 base, and 16 bases separated the two germline ends. Primers included in the PCR were 60 Vbeta and 13 Jbeta primers. Repertoires were generated with immunoSEQ multiplex PCR, while TCRdb's copy carries only in-frame clones and drops some. The profile shows 140,000 to 150,000 clones, 60% to 80% of them singletons. What was sequenced was PBMCs. This sequence originates from a male donor in good health and CMV-seronegative. This chain uses TRBV18 with TRBJ2-2; maybe TRBD1 (6 bases). The DNA for the CDR3 is TGTGCCACCGCCCCCCAGACAGGGAACACCGGGGAGCTGTTTTTT. Its protein is CATAPQTGNTGELFF. The variable domain in full, with the rest retrieved from reference TRBV18 and TRBJ2-2, is NAGVMQNPRHLVRRRGQEARLRCSPMKGHSHVYWYRQLPEEGLKFMVYLQKENIIDESGMPKERFSAEFPKEGPSILRIQQVVRGDSAAYFCATAPQTGNTGELFFGEGSRLTVL.